The 27 T cell receptor beta chains below were found in one sample sequenced in a study of T cell responses to AZD1222 COVID-19 vaccine. TCRdb's copy holds only in-frame clones and misses some; the assay was immunoSEQ multiplex PCR. Here the sample spans more than 60,000 clones, roughly 87% being singletons. Sequencing used peripheral blood, obtained on day 0 of AZD1222 vaccination. All receptors come from an adult in good health.

The rearrangement links TRBV7-9 to TRBJ2-3, with TRBD2 matching 7 bases. The J segment lost 0 bases and the V segment lost 8 bases, leaving 11 bases of the junction unmatched. This CDR3 has 16 residues. Germline CDR1 and CDR2: SEHNR and FQNEAQ (reference sequence). This chain's CDR3 is CASHLAVSPSTDTQYF. For the CDR3, the DNA is TGTGCCAGCCACCTAGCGGTATCACCTAGCACAGATACGCAGTATTTT. Combining the CDR3 with reference TRBV7-9 and TRBJ2-3 gives the whole variable domain DTGVSQNPRHKITKRGQNVTFRCDPISEHNRLYWYRQTLGQGPEFLTYFQNEAQLEKSRLLSDRFSAERPKGSFSTLEIQRTEQGDSAMYLCASHLAVSPSTDTQYFGPGTRLTVL.

The genes are TRBV28 and TRBJ2-2; 10 positions match TRBD2. Unmatched junction bases numbered 6, after V lost 3 bases and J lost 8 bases. This CDR3 contains 15 residues. The germline V gene has CDR1 MDHEN and CDR2 SYDVKM. CDR3 bases: TGTGCCAGCAGTTTGGATCTAGCGGGGGTTGGGGAGCTGTTTTTT. This sequence encodes CASSLDLAGVGELFF.

The chain joins TRBV9 to TRBJ2-6; D not certain. Trimming left V 4 bases short and J 0 bases short, with 20 bases between. The CDR3 covers 19 residues. In germline, CDR1 is SGDLS, CDR2 YYNGEE. The CDR3 loop reads CASSPRLVNPASGANVLTF. DNA of the CDR3: TGTGCCAGCAGCCCCCGCTTGGTCAATCCTGCCTCTGGGGCCAACGTCCTGACTTTC.

This clone was seen just once. The rearrangement uses TRBV13 and TRBJ2-7; 13 nucleotides match TRBD2. CDR1 is PRHDT and CDR2 is FYEKMQ in the germline V gene (reference sequence). This CDR3 contains 16 residues. The V and J ends lost 5 bases and 4 bases, in that order; junction bases with no gene match: 8. CDR3 amino acids: CASSRSGLAGTYEQYF. CDR3 DNA sequence: TGTGCCAGCAGCCGATCGGGACTAGCGGGGACTTACGAGCAGTACTTC.

The chain carries TRBV19 and TRBJ1-2; D gene unclear. CDR1 LNHDA and CDR2 SQIVND come from the germline V gene (reference sequence). The germline V and J ends were trimmed by 4 bases and 11 bases, with 17 bases remaining between them. The CDR3 spans 13 residues. The CDR3 protein is CASSTHETVTYTF. In DNA, the CDR3 is TGTGCCAGTAGTACCCACGAGACGGTGACATACACCTTC.

This clone was counted a few times. The gene calls are TRBV29-1 and TRBJ1-2; possibly TRBD1 for D (6 bases). The germline gives CDR1 SQVTM, CDR2 ANQGSEA. V shed 3 bases and J shed 7 bases, with 15 bases lying between them. The CDR3 has 13 residues. The CDR3 DNA is TGCAGCGTTGAGGGGGGGCGGATCCGTGGCTACACCTTC. The encoded protein is CSVEGGRIRGYTF. Using reference TRBV29-1 and TRBJ1-2 for the parts outside the CDR3, the full variable domain is SAVISQKPSRDICQRGTSLTIQCQVDSQVTMMFWYRQQPGQSLTLIATANQGSEATYESGFVIDKFPISRPNLTFSTLTVSNMSPEDSSIYLCSVEGGRIRGYTFGSGTRLTVV.

This rearrangement joins TRBV7-9 to TRBJ2-1; D unclear. The CDR3 is 16 amino acids. Germline V CDR1 and CDR2: SEHNR, FQNEAQ (reference sequence). V was clipped by 5 bases and J by 0 bases, with 14 bases between them. The CDR3 region is CASSRNWGSSYNEQFF. DNA for the CDR3: TGTGCCAGCAGCCGAAATTGGGGTAGCTCCTACAATGAGCAGTTCTTC.

The chain joins TRBV30 to TRBJ2-5, with a tentative D call TRBD2 (5 bases). V was shortened by 2 bases and J by 5 bases, with 12 bases between the two germline ends. CDR3 size: 13 residues. The germline CDR1 and CDR2 sequences are GTSNPN and SVGIG (reference sequence). The CDR3 here is CAWSPGNGETQYF. DNA of the CDR3: TGTGCCTGGAGTCCGGGGAACGGGGAGACCCAGTACTTC.

V and J are TRBV5-1 and TRBJ2-1, with a weak D call TRBD2 (6 bases). The CDR3 is 15 residues long. Trimming stripped 2 bases from V and 9 bases from J, with 18 bases between. The germline CDR1 and CDR2 sequences are SGHRS and YFSETQ. This CDR3 reads CASSFGGASSSEQFF. The CDR3 DNA sequence: TGCGCCAGCAGCTTCGGAGGGGCCTCCTCGAGTGAGCAGTTCTTC.

The rearrangement links TRBV4-1 to TRBJ1-5; 8 positions agree with TRBD1. Germline V gene lookup returns CDR1 MGHRA and CDR2 YSYEKL. There are 16 residues in the CDR3. V shed 4 bases and J 0 bases; nucleotides not matched to a gene: 5. The CDR3 protein is CASSLTGGNSNQPQHF. The CDR3 nucleotides read TGCGCCAGCAGCCTAACAGGGGGGAATAGCAATCAGCCCCAGCATTTT.

A note on this clone: A junction boundary mismatches the germline segment, possibly from a read error. The chain couples TRBV12-3 or TRBV12-4 to TRBJ2-7, with D possibly being TRBD1 (6 bases). This CDR3 has 12 amino acids. CDR3 loop: CASTLTGNEQYF. For the CDR3, the DNA is TGTGCCAGCACTTTAACAGGGAACGAGCAGTACTTC.

The CDR3 DNA reads as TGTGCCAGCAGTTTATCGTCCGGGCCAGATACGCAGTATTTT. Translation: CASSLSSGPDTQYF. J is TRBJ2-3 and V is TRBV27; D is unresolved. Per germline, CDR1 MNHEY and CDR2 SMNVEV (reference sequence). The CDR3 loop spans 14 amino acids. Deletions cut 0 bases from V and 4 bases from J, with 8 bases between.

The rearrangement joins TRBV7-9 to TRBJ2-3, with 8 bases that match TRBD1. Germline V lookup: CDR1 SEHNR, CDR2 FQNEAQ (reference sequence). This CDR3 is 14 amino acids long. The ends lost 3 bases at V and 2 bases at J; junction bases unmatched: 1. The CDR3 coding sequence is TGTGCCAGCAGCTTGGACAGGGTCACAGATACGCAGTATTTT. Protein: CASSLDRVTDTQYF.

J is TRBJ1-1 and V is TRBV7-8; D not resolved. V was shortened by 11 bases and J by 0 bases, with 10 bases between the two germline ends. The CDR3 runs 12 residues. Looked up from germline, CDR1 is SGHVS and CDR2 is FQNEAQ. DNA of the CDR3: TGTGCCGTCCTGGCGGTGAACACTGAAGCTTTCTTT. Amino acid sequence: CAVLAVNTEAFF.

The chain carries TRBV5-8 and TRBJ2-3; D may be TRBD2 (5 bases). CDR1 and CDR2 (germline): SGHTS, YDEGEE. V was cut by 2 bases and J by 2 bases, with 21 bases left in between. This CDR3 has 18 residues. CDR3 bases: TGTGCCAGCAGCTTCCGTCAGAGGCTGAGCGGAGTCACAGATACGCAGTATTTT. It codes for CASSFRQRLSGVTDTQYF.

The CDR3 is CASSLSAGGYYEQYF. The CDR3 DNA follows: TGTGCCAGCAGCTTGTCGGCAGGGGGTTACTACGAGCAGTACTTC. The V gene is TRBV5-5, the J gene TRBJ2-7; 7 bases line up with TRBD1. CDR3 size: 15 residues. The junction had 7 bases not matched to a gene; V was cut back by 1 base and J by 3 bases. The germline gives CDR1 SGHKS, CDR2 YYEKEE (reference sequence).

This chain connects TRBV3-1 (or the pseudogene TRBV3-2) to TRBJ1-6; D is perhaps TRBD1 (5 bases). The CDR3 length is 14 residues. Trimming removed 0 bases from V and 12 bases from J, with 12 bases in between. Germline V CDR1 and CDR2: LGHDT, YNNKEL (reference sequence). The CDR3 reads CASSQDAGGEPLHF. DNA for the CDR3: TGTGCCAGCAGCCAAGACGCTGGAGGGGAACCCCTCCACTTT.

The rearrangement joins TRBV7-9 to TRBJ1-2, with TRBD1 matching 9 bases. The CDR3 covers 15 residues. The V and J ends lost 2 bases and 6 bases, in that order; junction bases with no gene match: 7. Germline CDR1 SEHNR, CDR2 FQNEAQ (reference sequence). The CDR3 here is CASSLLGQGGDGYTF. In nucleotides, the CDR3 is TGTGCCAGCAGCTTATTGGGACAGGGCGGAGATGGCTACACCTTC.

V and J are TRBV7-9 and TRBJ1-2; TRBD1 aligns across 9 bases. This CDR3 is 13 amino acids long. V lost 7 bases and J lost 7; bases outside the gene matches: 7. Germline V CDR1 and CDR2: SEHNR, FQNEAQ (reference sequence). The DNA for the CDR3 is TGTGCCAGCACCCCGGGGGACAGGGCTGGCTACACCTTC. It codes for CASTPGDRAGYTF.

This chain connects TRBV19 to TRBJ1-1, with TRBD1 as a possible D gene (5 bases). V lost 1 base and J 6 bases, leaving 12 bases between the germline ends. The germline V gene has CDR1 LNHDA and CDR2 SQIVND (reference sequence). The CDR3 runs to 14 residues. In DNA form, the CDR3 reads TGTGCCAGTAGTATAGCTTTGGAAGGGGCTGAAGCTTTCTTT. Protein: CASSIALEGAEAFF.

This rearrangement joins TRBV7-9 to TRBJ1-2; 9 bases are a match to TRBD1. CDR1 SEHNR and CDR2 FQNEAQ come from the germline V gene (reference sequence). Trimming took 4 bases from V and 8 from J; bases not matched to a gene: 11. CDR3 length equals 15 residues. This CDR3 reads CASSSWDRDLGGYTF. In DNA, the CDR3 is TGTGCCAGCAGCTCCTGGGACAGGGATTTGGGGGGCTACACCTTC. The variable domain in full, with the rest retrieved from reference TRBV7-9 and TRBJ1-2, is DTGVSQNPRHKITKRGQNVTFRCDPISEHNRLYWYRQTLGQGPEFLTYFQNEAQLEKSRLLSDRFSAERPKGSFSTLEIQRTEQGDSAMYLCASSSWDRDLGGYTFGSGTRLTVV.

This chain uses TRBV11-3 with TRBJ2-4; D perhaps matches TRBD1 (6 bases). The CDR3 spans 14 residues. The V and J ends lost 5 bases and 5 bases respectively, with 13 bases between them. Germline V CDR1 and CDR2: SGHNT, YENEEA. CDR3 region: CASSLAGVENIQYF. The CDR3 coding sequence is TGTGCCAGCAGCCTAGCAGGGGTAGAAAACATTCAGTACTTC.

The chain links TRBV7-9 to TRBJ2-1; TRBD2 agrees at 9 bases. V shed 6 bases, J shed 4 bases, and the junction held 10 bases outside the gene matches. There are 16 residues in the CDR3. Germline values: CDR1 SEHNR, CDR2 FQNEAQ (reference sequence). CDR3 residues: CASSIYSGSSYNEQFF. In DNA, the CDR3 is TGTGCCAGCAGTATATATAGCGGGAGTAGTTACAATGAGCAGTTCTTC.

In this sample, this clone turned up once. The chain carries TRBV19 and TRBJ2-3; 10 bases agree with TRBD1. This CDR3 comprises 17 residues. Germline values: CDR1 LNHDA, CDR2 SQIVND (reference sequence). Trimming took 9 bases from V and 1 from J; bases not matched to a gene: 13. The chain's CDR3 is CASSPNAGTGGTDTQYF. DNA of the CDR3: TGTGCCAGCAGCCCCAACGCCGGGACAGGGGGCACAGATACGCAGTATTTT. Combining the CDR3 with reference TRBV19 and TRBJ2-3 gives the whole variable domain DGGITQSPKYLFRKEGQNVTLSCEQNLNHDAMYWYRQDPGQGLRLIYYSQIVNDFQKGDIAEGYSVSREKKESFPLTVTSAQKNPTAFYLCASSPNAGTGGTDTQYFGPGTRLTVL.

This chain joins TRBV28 and TRBJ1-2; D gene unclear. Germline V lookup: CDR1 MDHEN, CDR2 SYDVKM. CDR3 length: 14 amino acids. The ends were cut back, 3 bases at V and 5 bases at J, with 13 bases in the middle. The CDR3 region is CASSLPAYVYGYTF. The CDR3 DNA follows: TGTGCCAGCAGTTTGCCAGCTTATGTTTATGGCTACACCTTC.

The CDR3, as DNA: TGTGCCTGGGGCAAGGAGGGTGAAGCTTTCTTT. This gives the protein CAWGKEGEAFF. The chain has TRBV30 and TRBJ1-1; D is uncertain. The CDR3 spans 11 residues. The germline V and J ends were trimmed by 5 bases and 7 bases, with 11 bases remaining between them. Germline assignment: CDR1 GTSNPN and CDR2 SVGIG (reference sequence).

The V call is TRBV3-1 (or the pseudogene TRBV3-2), the J call TRBJ1-2; D gene unclear. The CDR3 length is 14 residues. Trimming left V 5 bases short and J 3 bases short, with 13 bases between. Germline CDR1 LGHDT, CDR2 YNNKEL (reference sequence). CDR3 sequence (DNA): TGTGCCAGCAGCAAACGGTCGGGAGACTATGGCTACACCTTC. Residues: CASSKRSGDYGYTF.